Below, 24 T cell receptor beta chains from the same sample are listed, as sequenced in a study of cytomegalovirus exposure and HLA in healthy donors. The PCR ran on 60 Vbeta and 13 Jbeta primers. This table comes from immunoSEQ multiplex PCR, and its TCRdb copy is limited to in-frame clones, with some not included. Among 150,000 or so clones listed, around 9.7% were seen once. The sample taken for sequencing was PBMCs. The receptors shown here come from a man aged 50-59 years in good health and CMV-seronegative.

The J gene is TRBJ1-5, the V gene TRBV19, with 10 bases fitting TRBD1. Germline values: CDR1 LNHDA, CDR2 SQIVND (reference sequence). The CDR3 is made up of 15 amino acids. The V segment lost 3 bases and the J segment 5 bases; nucleotides outside the gene matches: 4. The CDR3 sequence: CASSMWDRGHQPQHF. In DNA form, the CDR3 reads TGTGCCAGTAGTATGTGGGACAGGGGACATCAGCCCCAGCATTTT.

This clone turned up a few times. V and J are TRBV19 and TRBJ1-1; D gene unclear. CDR3 length: 14 amino acids. Trimming removed 7 bases at V and 4 bases at J, with 16 bases between. Per germline, CDR1 LNHDA and CDR2 SQIVND (reference sequence). This CDR3 is CASTPGRQTTEAFF. The CDR3 region has the DNA TGTGCCAGTACCCCGGGGAGGCAGACCACTGAAGCTTTCTTT.

By share, this clone ranks as medium-sized. The chain is built from TRBV19 and TRBJ2-2; D might be TRBD1 (5 bases). CDR1 is LNHDA and CDR2 is SQIVND in the germline V gene (reference sequence). The CDR3 runs to 13 residues. Deletions cut 3 bases from V and 5 bases from J, with 7 bases between. As DNA, the CDR3 is TGTGCCAGTAGTATGGGGCGAACCGGGGAGCTGTTTTTT. Its translation is CASSMGRTGELFF.

V gene TRBV11-2 combines with J gene TRBJ2-7; 10 bases map to TRBD2. The CDR3 length is 15 residues. V lost 6 bases and J lost 7; bases outside the gene matches: 12. Germline assignment: CDR1 SGHAT and CDR2 FQNNGV. This chain's CDR3 is CASRLPASGRGEQYF. The CDR3 DNA follows: TGTGCCAGCAGACTACCTGCCAGCGGGAGGGGGGAGCAGTACTTC.

This clone appeared a few times. The rearrangement links TRBV28 to TRBJ1-2; 10 nucleotides align to TRBD1. This CDR3 is built from 15 residues. The V and J ends lost 4 bases and 4 bases, in that order; junction bases with no gene match: 6. CDR1 is MDHEN and CDR2 is SYDVKM in the germline V gene. CDR3 sequence: CASSSRTGGIYGYTF. In DNA, the CDR3 is TGTGCCAGCAGTTCGCGGACAGGGGGAATCTATGGCTACACCTTC.

The chain carries TRBV5-6 and TRBJ1-2, with a possible D match to TRBD1 (6 bases). V was cut by 4 bases and J by 6 bases, with 28 bases left in between. The germline V gene encodes CDR1 SGHDT and CDR2 YYEEEE. The CDR3 runs to 18 residues. The CDR3 loop reads CASSPGRQVWIGADGYTF. As DNA, the CDR3 is TGTGCCAGCAGCCCCGGACGACAGGTTTGGATCGGCGCCGATGGCTACACCTTC.

There are a few counts of this clone. The chain combines TRBV7-2 with TRBJ2-7; 9 nucleotides agree with TRBD1. Trimming took 4 bases from V and 2 from J; bases not matched to a gene: 3. This CDR3 has 14 amino acids. Germline CDR1 is SGHTA and CDR2 is FQGNSA. Here the CDR3 reads CASSWGQGTYEQYF. CDR3 sequence (DNA): TGTGCCAGCAGCTGGGGACAGGGAACCTACGAGCAGTACTTC. Full variable domain (outside the CDR3, taken from reference TRBV7-2 and TRBJ2-7): GAGVSQSPSNKVTEKGKDVELRCDPISGHTALYWYRQSLGQGLEFLIYFQGNSAPDKSGLPSDRFSAERTGGSVSTLTIQRTQQEDSAVYLCASSWGQGTYEQYFGPGTRLTVT.

This clone has more than one count but fewer than ten. The chain has TRBV7-8 and TRBJ1-5, with unresolved D. The ends were cut back, 3 bases at V and 1 base at J, with 10 bases in the middle. This CDR3 spans 15 amino acids. Germline assignment: CDR1 SGHVS and CDR2 FQNEAQ. CDR3 nucleotide sequence: TGTGCCAGCAGCTTGGGAGTGATGAGCAATCAGCCCCAGCATTTT. This translates into CASSLGVMSNQPQHF.

The chain links TRBV18 to TRBJ2-7; a weak D match, TRBD1 (6 bases). This CDR3 has 14 residues. Germline values: CDR1 KGHSH, CDR2 LQKENI. Trimming removed 5 bases from V and 4 bases from J, with 15 bases in between. The DNA of the CDR3 is TGTGCCAGCTCAGCCGGGACAAGACTTTACGAGCAGTACTTC. Translation gives CASSAGTRLYEQYF.

Details on this clone: The sample has other DNA sequences that encode this CDR3 too. The chain is built from TRBV5-6 and TRBJ1-5, with TRBD1 identical over 8 bases. Trimming took 4 bases from V and 6 from J; bases not matched to a gene: 3. There are 13 residues in the CDR3. The germline CDR1 and CDR2 sequences are SGHDT and YYEEEE. The CDR3 nucleotides read TGTGCCAGCAGCCTAGACAGGGGTCAGCCCCAGCATTTT. The encoded protein is CASSLDRGQPQHF. The whole variable domain, remainder taken from reference TRBV5-6 and TRBJ1-5, is DAGVTQSPTHLIKTRGQQVTLRCSPKSGHDTVSWYQQALGQGPQFIFQYYEEEERQRGNFPDRFSGHQFPNYSSELNVNALLLGDSALYLCASSLDRGQPQHFGDGTRLSIL.

This clone has more than one count but fewer than ten. V gene TRBV7-2 combines with J gene TRBJ1-4, with no clear D. V lost 0 bases and J 8 bases, leaving 10 bases between the germline ends. The CDR3 is 14 residues long. Germline V gene sequence: CDR1 SGHTA, CDR2 FQGNSA. This CDR3 is CASSLAGRSEKLFF. The CDR3 DNA sequence: TGTGCCAGCAGCTTAGCGGGTCGTAGCGAAAAACTGTTTTTT. The variable domain in full, completed from reference TRBV7-2 and TRBJ1-4, reads GAGVSQSPSNKVTEKGKDVELRCDPISGHTALYWYRQSLGQGLEFLIYFQGNSAPDKSGLPSDRFSAERTGGSVSTLTIQRTQQEDSAVYLCASSLAGRSEKLFFGSGTQLSVL.

The chain links TRBV7-5 to TRBJ2-1; TRBD2, the D gene given by the table, was not confirmed from the DNA. TRBV7-5 is a pseudogene. CDR3 length: 17 residues. This CDR3 is CARSLIPPGSGYNEQFF. The CDR3 region has the DNA TGTGCCAGAAGCTTAATCCCCCCCGGGAGCGGCTACAATGAGCAGTTCTTC.

Regarding this clone: Given the absence of the conserved phenylalanine or tryptophan at the CDR3 end, a read error is likely. This chain joins TRBV19 and TRBJ1-4; no definite D call. The ends were cut back, 1 base at V and 9 bases at J, with 6 bases in the middle. Germline values: CDR1 LNHDA, CDR2 SQIVND (reference sequence). The CDR3 sequence is 12 residues long. The CDR3 is CASSIGGKKLFL. As DNA, the CDR3 is TGTGCCAGTAGTATAGGAGGGAAAAAACTGTTTTTG.

The gene calls are TRBV27 and TRBJ2-1; the match to TRBD2 covers 12 bases. This CDR3 has 17 residues. Trimming removed 4 bases from V and 8 bases from J; junction bases left unmatched: 12. Germline loops: CDR1 MNHEY, CDR2 SMNVEV (reference sequence). CDR3 loop: CASSSSGRAILQDEQFF. CDR3 coding DNA: TGTGCCAGCAGTTCTAGCGGGAGGGCTATATTACAGGATGAGCAGTTCTTC.

The gene calls are TRBV19 and TRBJ2-7, with TRBD1 matching 12 bases. Germline V gene lookup returns CDR1 LNHDA and CDR2 SQIVND (reference sequence). Losses at the gene ends were 5 bases for V and 6 bases for J; bases not matched to a gene: 8. The CDR3 is 15 residues long. DNA for the CDR3: TGTGCCAGTAGTCCCAGGGGACAGGGGGCTGGCGAGCAGTACTTC. Translation gives CASSPRGQGAGEQYF.

The table lists this clone with a few counts. This CDR3 is also generated by other DNA sequences in the sample. The gene calls are TRBV6-7 and TRBJ1-1; 7 nucleotides match TRBD1. TRBV6-7 is flagged as an ORF with uncertain function. The CDR3 sequence is 16 residues long. After removal of 2 bases from V and 10 bases from J, the junction contained 16 bases not matched to a gene. This CDR3 is CASSYGRGRGRLGAFF. The DNA of the CDR3 is TGTGCCAGCAGTTACGGTAGGGGGCGCGGGCGTTTAGGAGCTTTCTTT.

This clone has a handful of counts. The chain is built from TRBV2 and TRBJ2-7, with 7 positions matching TRBD1. V lost 2 bases to trimming and J lost 3 bases; unmatched junction nucleotides: 4. Germline V CDR1 and CDR2: SNHLY, FYNNEI. The CDR3 is 14 residues long. CDR3 DNA sequence: TGTGCCAGCAGTGAACAGGGGGAGTTCTACGAGCAGTACTTC. This encodes CASSEQGEFYEQYF.

For the CDR3, the DNA is TGTGCCAGCAGTGATAGCACGGACACCGGGGAGCTGTTTTTT. Amino acids: CASSDSTDTGELFF. The chain recombines TRBV6-5 with TRBJ2-2; unclear D gene. V lost 5 bases, J lost 3 bases, and 10 bases lay in between. Germline CDR1 MNHEY, CDR2 SVGAGI. The CDR3 contains 14 residues.

This clone was found a few times. V is TRBV30 and J is TRBJ2-1; TRBD2 aligns across 7 bases. Germline CDR1 GTSNPN, CDR2 SVGIG (reference sequence). The V segment lost 1 base and the J segment 14 bases; nucleotides outside the gene matches: 8. The CDR3 length is 12 residues. Written as DNA, the CDR3 is TGTGCCTGGAGTGCCCGGGGGGTTGTTAAGTTCTTC. Amino acid sequence: CAWSARGVVKFF.

This clone was recorded many times. The rearrangement joins TRBV5-1 to TRBJ2-2; TRBD1 matches at 8 bases. Germline V gene sequence: CDR1 SGHRS, CDR2 YFSETQ. Losses at the gene ends were 4 bases for V and 6 bases for J; bases not matched to a gene: 11. CDR3 length equals 16 residues. CDR3 sequence reads: CASSILGTGSAGELFF. DNA of the CDR3: TGCGCCAGCAGCATCCTCGGGACAGGTAGTGCCGGGGAGCTGTTTTTT.

The chain employs TRBV5-1 and TRBJ2-2; a weak D match, TRBD1 (6 bases). V lost 0 bases to trimming and J lost 0 bases, with 9 bases between them. Per the germline V gene, CDR1 is SGHRS and CDR2 is YFSETQ. This CDR3 spans 16 amino acids. CDR3 sequence (DNA): TGCGCCAGCAGCTTGGATGGGACACCGAACACCGGGGAGCTGTTTTTT. Residues: CASSLDGTPNTGELFF.

The chain combines TRBV9 with TRBJ2-1; maybe TRBD2 (5 bases). The V end lost 0 bases, the J end lost 10 bases, and 17 bases lay between the germline ends. This CDR3 is built from 15 residues. Germline CDR1 is SGDLS and CDR2 is YYNGEE. The CDR3: CASSVEELSRGEQFF. CDR3 nucleotides: TGTGCCAGCAGCGTAGAGGAGTTATCAAGAGGGGAGCAGTTCTTC.

This clone was seen only a few times. The chain couples TRBV28 to TRBJ2-7; weak D call: TRBD1 (5 bases). This CDR3 has 12 amino acids. The V gene lost 6 bases and the J gene lost 2 bases, with 8 bases spanning the gap. Germline CDR1 is MDHEN and CDR2 is SYDVKM. Written as DNA, the CDR3 is TGTGCCAGCAGGGACACCACCTACGAGCAGTACTTC. Translation gives CASRDTTYEQYF.

This clone appeared a few times. The same CDR3 arises from other DNA sequences in this sample as well. The DNA for the CDR3 is TGTGCCAGCAGTTTATCCGCAGGGTTCCATGGCTACACCTTC. Translated, it gives CASSLSAGFHGYTF. This sequence joins TRBV28 and TRBJ1-2; TRBD1 might be the D (5 bases). The CDR3 spans 14 residues. V lost 1 base and J 6 bases, leaving 12 bases between the germline ends. Per germline, CDR1 MDHEN and CDR2 SYDVKM.